The T cell receptor (beta chain) described here comes from a study of CXCR3-negative and CXCR3-positive naive CD8 T cells. General observations from the study: Naive CXCR3-positive and CXCR3-negative cells shared TRBV-TRBJ usage; memory cells diverged. Comparably high diversity marked both naive subsets, whereas memory CD8+ cells had much lower diversity. CXCR3-positive naive cells had TRB CDR3s that were more hydrophobic than CXCR3-negative naive cells had.

CDR3 length: 14 residues. Looked up from germline, CDR1 is MNHEY and CDR2 is SVGEGT. UMI-tagged TRB cDNA libraries were built via 5' RACE. With the 5' RACE reads reprocessed, TCRdb shows one record per CDR3 protein and no DNA. The specimen's table records under 75,000 distinct CDR3 sequences. Sorts performed in triplicate captured 300,000 or so cells each from every CD8+ T cell subset. Naive CD8+ T lymphocytes were specified as CD45RO-CCR7+CD27+CD95-. Details on this clonotype: Its antigen is still unknown.

The genes are TRBV6-2 or TRBV6-3 and TRBJ2-5; TCRdb proposes TRBD1, but this gene call is untestable without DNA. The sequenced material came from naive CXCR3+ CD8+ T cells from blood. Subset denoted: CD45RO-CCR7+CD27+CD95- naive CD8+ T cells expressing CXCR3 (TNR3+). This receptor was identified in a human donor in good health. Some clones in this sample may be carry-over from other donors' samples. The CDR3: CASSYSRRQGTQYF.